The next 22 T cell receptor beta chains were all read from a single sample in a study of spatial heterogeneity in lung cancer. The time point was: sample taken at primary tumor resection. Extraction of whole RNA from tumor, nontumor lung or frozen PBMC preceded unsorted sequencing. TCRdb redid the calling of the 5' RACE reads with MiXCR, one entry per CDR3 protein. This table has 8,500 to 14,000 distinct CDR3 sequences, roughly 3.7% appearing once. Sequences were derived from normal lung tissue next to the tumor, sampled at surgery. The receptor source for this set is a male donor with early-stage non-small cell lung cancer.

In this sample, this clonotype turned up many times. The J gene is TRBJ2-5, the V gene TRBV5-1; TRBD1 matches 10 bases. The CDR3 runs 16 residues. In germline, CDR1 is SGHRS, CDR2 YFSETQ. The V and J ends lost 0 bases and 0 bases, in that order; junction bases with no gene match: 2. CDR3 coding DNA: TGCGCCAGCAGCTTGGAAGGGACAGGGGACCAAGAGACCCAGTACTTC. It is translated as CASSLEGTGDQETQYF.

This clonotype occurred many times. V gene TRBV12-3 or TRBV12-4 combines with J gene TRBJ2-6; D gene unclear. V lost 2 bases, J lost 1 base, and 6 bases lay in between. The CDR3 is 15 amino acids. The CDR3 region is CASSLWMSGANVLTF. In nucleotides, the CDR3 is TGTGCCAGCAGTTTATGGATGTCTGGGGCCAACGTCCTGACTTTC.

At least ten counts were recorded for this clonotype. The V and J genes are TRBV3-1 and TRBJ1-3; D gene ambiguous. Germline V gene data show CDR1 as LGHDT and CDR2 as YNNKEL (reference sequence). The CDR3 spans 17 residues. V was trimmed by 4 bases and J by 0 bases, leaving 16 bases between them. Here the CDR3 reads CASSPEEEAYSGNTIYF. CDR3 coding DNA: TGTGCCAGCAGCCCCGAGGAGGAGGCTTACTCTGGAAACACCATATATTTT.

The sample holds many counts of this clonotype. CDR3 amino acids: CASSLVGIDEQYF. The CDR3 coding sequence is TGCGCCAGCAGCTTGGTAGGGATCGACGAGCAGTACTTC. The gene calls are TRBV5-1 and TRBJ2-7; no firm D call. V lost 0 bases and J lost 5, with 9 bases in between. Germline CDR1 SGHRS, CDR2 YFSETQ. CDR3 length: 13 amino acids. Combining the CDR3 with reference TRBV5-1 and TRBJ2-7 gives the whole variable domain KAGVTQTPRYLIKTRGQQVTLSCSPISGHRSVSWYQQTPGQGLQFLFEYFSETQRNKGNFPGRFSGRQFSNSRSEMNVSTLELGDSALYLCASSLVGIDEQYFGPGTRLTVT.

This clonotype was seen a few times. The J gene is TRBJ1-1, the V gene TRBV7-2; 7 nucleotides line up with TRBD1. The germline V gene has CDR1 SGHTA and CDR2 FQGNSA. CDR3 length equals 14 residues. With V trimmed by 5 bases and J by 0 bases, 3 bases remained unmatched. This chain's CDR3 is CASSRGTVNTEAFF. In DNA form, the CDR3 reads TGTGCCAGCAGCAGGGGGACAGTGAACACTGAAGCTTTCTTT. The entire variable domain, with the rest obtained from reference TRBV7-2 and TRBJ1-1, is as follows: GAGVSQSPSNKVTEKGKDVELRCDPISGHTALYWYRQSLGQGLEFLIYFQGNSAPDKSGLPSDRFSAERTGGSVSTLTIQRTQQEDSAVYLCASSRGTVNTEAFFGQGTRLTVV.

This clonotype ranks as medium-sized (0.01 to 0.1%). A junction end diverges from the germline sequence, so it may reflect a read error. The chain couples TRBV7-7 to TRBJ2-3, with D uncertain. This CDR3 has 16 amino acids. The germline CDR1 and CDR2 sequences are SSHAT and FNYEAQ (reference sequence). The CDR3 DNA sequence: TGTGCTAGCAGCCCCTCCTCCCCAAAGGGAACAGATACGCAGTATTTT. This sequence encodes CASSPSSPKGTDTQYF.

Ten or more counts support this clonotype. The CDR3 nucleotides read TGCAGTGCTAGAGGTCCCAGGGCCCTGAACACTGAAGCTTTCTTT. It translates to CSARGPRALNTEAFF. The chain carries TRBV20-1 and TRBJ1-1; maybe TRBD1 (5 bases). The V gene lost 1 base and the J gene lost 0 bases, with 12 bases spanning the gap. The CDR3 sequence is 15 residues long. Germline values: CDR1 DFQATT, CDR2 SNEGSKA (reference sequence).

This clonotype came up many times. The chain recombines TRBV5-1 with TRBJ2-1; 8 bases map to TRBD1. This CDR3 is 15 amino acids long. With V trimmed by 0 bases and J by 8 bases, 7 bases remained unmatched. Germline lookup yields CDR1 SGHRS and CDR2 YFSETQ. The CDR3 sequence: CASSLADRVYDEQFF. For the CDR3, the DNA is TGCGCCAGCAGCTTGGCGGACAGGGTTTACGATGAGCAGTTCTTC.

This clonotype was counted ten times or more. The V call is TRBV5-1, the J call TRBJ1-6; D ambiguous. Between the trimmed V and J ends, which lost 6 bases and 5 bases, there was a span of 18 bases. The CDR3 extends over 16 amino acids. Germline assignment: CDR1 SGHRS and CDR2 YFSETQ. This CDR3 reads CASKPQPVGDNSPLHF. The CDR3 region has the DNA TGCGCCAGCAAACCACAACCCGTTGGGGATAATTCACCCCTCCACTTT. Based on the CDR3 plus reference TRBV5-1 and TRBJ1-6, the full variable domain is KAGVTQTPRYLIKTRGQQVTLSCSPISGHRSVSWYQQTPGQGLQFLFEYFSETQRNKGNFPGRFSGRQFSNSRSEMNVSTLELGDSALYLCASKPQPVGDNSPLHFGNGTRLTVT.

This clonotype was picked up many times. This rearrangement joins TRBV7-9 to TRBJ2-5; D call uncertain. Between the trimmed V and J ends, which lost 8 bases and 4 bases, there was a span of 8 bases. The CDR3 runs 11 residues. Germline CDR1 reads SEHNR; CDR2 reads FQNEAQ (reference sequence). The CDR3 DNA is TGTGCCAGCGAGCTGGTAGAGACCCAGTACTTC. Translation gives CASELVETQYF.

This clonotype occurred many times. This chain joins TRBV5-4 and TRBJ2-3, with 8 nucleotides matching TRBD2. This CDR3 has 16 residues. V dropped 5 bases and J dropped 2; count of bases not matched to a gene: 10. CDR1 is SGHNT and CDR2 is YYREEE in the germline V gene (reference sequence). CDR3 DNA sequence: TGTGCCAGCAGTCGATCGGGACTAGGAGCCACAGATACGCAGTATTTT. Amino acids: CASSRSGLGATDTQYF.

By its share, this clonotype is medium-sized. The V call is TRBV6-5, the J call TRBJ2-3, with D perhaps TRBD2 (7 bases). The V end was cut by 8 bases, the J end by 5 bases, with 14 bases between. CDR1 is MNHEY and CDR2 is SVGAGI in the germline V gene. This CDR3 has 13 residues. CDR3 in DNA: TGTGCCAGCGGGGGGGGGCCGGGAGATACGCAGTATTTT. It specifies CASGGGPGDTQYF.

At least ten counts were recorded for this clonotype. The V call is TRBV11-2, the J call TRBJ2-2; D is unresolved. CDR3 length: 16 residues. In germline, CDR1 is SGHAT, CDR2 FQNNGV. The V end lost 4 bases, the J end lost 6 bases, and 18 bases lay between the germline ends. The CDR3 DNA reads TGTGCCAGCAGCTCCGAATCCCCAGTCCTAGCCGGGGAGCTGTTTTTT. It yields the protein CASSSESPVLAGELFF.

This clonotype was seen repeatedly, ten times or more. The V call is TRBV4-3, the J call TRBJ2-2, with D hard to call. V was trimmed by 1 base and J by 6 bases, leaving 18 bases between them. Germline V lookup: CDR1 LGHNA, CDR2 YSLEER. This CDR3 has 17 residues. The CDR3: CASSQGPPLIDPGELFF. The CDR3 coding sequence is TGCGCCAGCAGCCAAGGTCCCCCCCTTATTGATCCCGGGGAGCTGTTTTTT.

This clonotype has just a few counts. Compared with germline, one end of the junction differs, possibly owing to a read error. The rearrangement links TRBV10-3 to TRBJ1-1; 9 nucleotides match TRBD1. Germline V gives CDR1 ENHRY, CDR2 SYGVKD. This CDR3 spans 14 amino acids. The CDR3 sequence is CAIGDRGAGTEAFF. The CDR3 coding sequence is TGTGCCATCGGTGACAGGGGGGCTGGCACTGAAGCTTTCTTT.

This clonotype was picked up many times. The CDR3 DNA is TGTGCCAGCAGTCCTAGCGGGAGAAGCACAGATACGCAGTATTTT. Translating it yields CASSPSGRSTDTQYF. The J gene is TRBJ2-3, the V gene TRBV6-2 or TRBV6-3; 10 bases agree with TRBD2. Per the germline V gene, CDR1 is MNHEY and CDR2 is SVGEGT. CDR3 length: 15 amino acids. J gave up 0 bases and V 5 bases, and 2 bases lay outside the gene matches.

In this sample, this clonotype turned up a few times. The rearrangement links TRBV5-6 to TRBJ2-2; D possibly uses TRBD1 or TRBD2 (6 bases each). The germline V and J ends were trimmed by 0 bases and 3 bases, with 12 bases remaining between them. CDR1 is SGHDT and CDR2 is YYEEEE in the germline V gene. This CDR3 is built from 16 residues. The CDR3 DNA sequence: TGTGCCAGCAGCTTGGACCAGGGGAGGCACACCGGGGAGCTGTTTTTT. It encodes CASSLDQGRHTGELFF.

The chain couples TRBV3-1 to TRBJ1-1; D is possibly TRBD1 (6 bases). V shed 1 base and J shed 1 base, with 16 bases lying between them. The germline V gene encodes CDR1 LGHDT and CDR2 YNNKEL (reference sequence). This CDR3 has 17 amino acids. Written as DNA, the CDR3 is TGTGCCAGCAGCCAAGGGAACGTGGACAGCCGGAACACTGAAGCTTTCTTT. It is translated as CASSQGNVDSRNTEAFF.

This clonotype was observed at least ten times. This chain joins TRBV20-1 and TRBJ2-3, with D perhaps matching TRBD2 (6 bases). V was pared by 2 bases and J by 1 base, with 13 bases between. CDR3 length: 15 amino acids. Germline CDR1 and CDR2: DFQATT and SNEGSKA (reference sequence). CDR3 protein: CSARSTAGRTDTQYF. The CDR3, as DNA: TGCAGTGCTAGATCCACGGCGGGGCGCACAGATACGCAGTATTTT.

This clonotype was seen repeatedly, ten times or more. The genes are TRBV28 and TRBJ1-2, with D uncertain. V lost 3 bases and J 2 bases, leaving 10 bases between the germline ends. The CDR3 extends over 14 amino acids. Per the germline V gene, CDR1 is MDHEN and CDR2 is SYDVKM. The CDR3 DNA sequence: TGTGCCAGCAGTTTGGTCTCTACGAACTATGGCTACACCTTC. Amino acid sequence: CASSLVSTNYGYTF.

This clonotype was seen at least ten times. The chain combines TRBV7-9 with TRBJ2-2; the match to TRBD2 covers 7 bases. V shed 5 bases, J shed 7 bases, and the junction held 10 bases outside the gene matches. Germline loops: CDR1 SEHNR, CDR2 FQNEAQ (reference sequence). This CDR3 is built from 15 residues. Here the CDR3 reads CASSLRGDIGGELFF. The CDR3 region has the DNA TGTGCCAGCAGCCTCCGGGGGGATATCGGCGGGGAGCTGTTTTTT.

This clonotype has more than one count but fewer than ten. The gene calls are TRBV6-2 or TRBV6-3 and TRBJ2-3; possibly TRBD1 for D (6 bases). The germline V gene has CDR1 MNHEY and CDR2 SVGEGT. This CDR3 has 17 residues. V was pared by 2 bases and J by 3 bases, with 18 bases between. CDR3 sequence reads: CASSYPSQGQGTDTQYF. CDR3 bases: TGTGCCAGCAGTTACCCTTCCCAGGGGCAGGGGACAGATACGCAGTATTTT.